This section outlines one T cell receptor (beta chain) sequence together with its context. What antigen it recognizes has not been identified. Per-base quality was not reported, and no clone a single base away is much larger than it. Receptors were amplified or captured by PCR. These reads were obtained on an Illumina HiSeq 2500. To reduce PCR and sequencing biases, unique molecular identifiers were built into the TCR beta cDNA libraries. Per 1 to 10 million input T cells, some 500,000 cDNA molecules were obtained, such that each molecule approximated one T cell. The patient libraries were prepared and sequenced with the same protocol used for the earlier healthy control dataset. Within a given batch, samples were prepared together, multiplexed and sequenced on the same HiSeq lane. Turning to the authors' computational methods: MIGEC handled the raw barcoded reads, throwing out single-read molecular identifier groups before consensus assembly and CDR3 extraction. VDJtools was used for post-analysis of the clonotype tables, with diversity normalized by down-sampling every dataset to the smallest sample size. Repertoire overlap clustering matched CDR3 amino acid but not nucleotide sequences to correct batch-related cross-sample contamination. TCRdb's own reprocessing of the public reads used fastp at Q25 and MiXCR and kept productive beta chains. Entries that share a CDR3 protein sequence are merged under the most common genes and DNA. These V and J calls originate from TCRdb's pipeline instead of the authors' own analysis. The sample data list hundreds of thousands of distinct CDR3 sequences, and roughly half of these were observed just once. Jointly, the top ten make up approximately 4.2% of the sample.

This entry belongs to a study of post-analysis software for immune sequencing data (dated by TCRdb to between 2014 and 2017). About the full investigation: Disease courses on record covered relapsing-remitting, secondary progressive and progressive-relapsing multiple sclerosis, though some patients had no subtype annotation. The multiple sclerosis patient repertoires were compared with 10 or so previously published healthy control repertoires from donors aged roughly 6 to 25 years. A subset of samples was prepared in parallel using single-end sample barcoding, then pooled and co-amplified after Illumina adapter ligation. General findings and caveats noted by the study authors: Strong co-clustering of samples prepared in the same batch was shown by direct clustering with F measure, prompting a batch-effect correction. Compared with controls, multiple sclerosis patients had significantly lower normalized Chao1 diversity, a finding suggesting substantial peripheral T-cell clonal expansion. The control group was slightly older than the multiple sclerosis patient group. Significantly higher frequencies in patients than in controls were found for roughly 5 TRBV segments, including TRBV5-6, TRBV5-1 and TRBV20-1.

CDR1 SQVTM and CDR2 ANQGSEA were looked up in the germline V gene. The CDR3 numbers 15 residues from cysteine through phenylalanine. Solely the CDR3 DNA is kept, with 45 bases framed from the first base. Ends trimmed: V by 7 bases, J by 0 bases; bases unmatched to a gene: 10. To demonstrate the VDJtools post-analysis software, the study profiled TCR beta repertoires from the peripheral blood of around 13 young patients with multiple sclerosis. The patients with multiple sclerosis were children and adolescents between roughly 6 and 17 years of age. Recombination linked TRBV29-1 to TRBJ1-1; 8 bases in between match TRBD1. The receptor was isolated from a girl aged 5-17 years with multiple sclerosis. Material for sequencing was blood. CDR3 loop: CSAHRTGNMNTEAFF. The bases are TGCAGCGCCCACCGGACAGGGAACATGAACACTGAAGCTTTCTTT.